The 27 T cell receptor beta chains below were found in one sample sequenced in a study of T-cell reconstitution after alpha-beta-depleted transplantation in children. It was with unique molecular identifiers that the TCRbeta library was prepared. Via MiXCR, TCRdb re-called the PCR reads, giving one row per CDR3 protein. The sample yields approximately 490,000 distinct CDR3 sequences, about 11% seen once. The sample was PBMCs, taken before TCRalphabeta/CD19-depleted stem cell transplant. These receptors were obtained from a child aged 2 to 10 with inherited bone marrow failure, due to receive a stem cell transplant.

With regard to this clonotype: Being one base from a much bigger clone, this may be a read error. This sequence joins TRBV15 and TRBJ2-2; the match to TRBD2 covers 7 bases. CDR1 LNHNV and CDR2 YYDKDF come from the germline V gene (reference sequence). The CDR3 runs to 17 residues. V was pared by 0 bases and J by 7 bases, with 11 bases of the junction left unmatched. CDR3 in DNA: TGTGCCACCAGCAGAGAGATGTGGGAGGGCCGTAACGGGGAGCTGTTTTTT. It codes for CATSREMWEGRNGELFF.

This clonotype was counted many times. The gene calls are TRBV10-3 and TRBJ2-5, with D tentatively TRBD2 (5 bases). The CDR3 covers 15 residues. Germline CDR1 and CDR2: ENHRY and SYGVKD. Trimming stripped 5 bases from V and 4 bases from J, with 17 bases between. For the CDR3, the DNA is TGTGCCATCAGTTCACGGGAAAGTTGGGGAGAGACCCAGTACTTC. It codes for CAISSRESWGETQYF.

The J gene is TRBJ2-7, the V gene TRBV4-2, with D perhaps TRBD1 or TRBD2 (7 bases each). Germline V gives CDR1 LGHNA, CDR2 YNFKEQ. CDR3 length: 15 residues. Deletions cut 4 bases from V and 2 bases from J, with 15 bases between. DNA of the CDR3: TGTGCCAGCAGCCCAGGGGGGGAGGGCCCCTACGAGCAGTACTTC. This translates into CASSPGGEGPYEQYF.

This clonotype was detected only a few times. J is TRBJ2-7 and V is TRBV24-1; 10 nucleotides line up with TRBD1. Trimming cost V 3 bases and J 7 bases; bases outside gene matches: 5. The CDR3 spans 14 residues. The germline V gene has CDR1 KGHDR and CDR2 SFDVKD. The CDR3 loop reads CATSDPGTGEEQYF. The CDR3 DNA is TGTGCCACCAGTGATCCCGGGACAGGGGAGGAGCAGTACTTC.

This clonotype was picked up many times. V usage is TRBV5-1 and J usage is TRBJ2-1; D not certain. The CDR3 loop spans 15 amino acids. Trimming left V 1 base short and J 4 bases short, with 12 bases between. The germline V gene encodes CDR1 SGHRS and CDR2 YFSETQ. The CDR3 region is CASSLTDKVYNEQFF. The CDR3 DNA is TGCGCCAGCAGCTTGACAGATAAAGTATACAATGAGCAGTTCTTC.

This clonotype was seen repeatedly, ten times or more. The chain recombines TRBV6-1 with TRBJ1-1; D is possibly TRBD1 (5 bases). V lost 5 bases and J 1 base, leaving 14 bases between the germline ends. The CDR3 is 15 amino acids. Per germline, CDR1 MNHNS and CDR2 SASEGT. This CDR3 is CASSPTGGWNTEAFF. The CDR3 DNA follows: TGTGCCAGCAGTCCTACGGGGGGATGGAACACTGAAGCTTTCTTT.

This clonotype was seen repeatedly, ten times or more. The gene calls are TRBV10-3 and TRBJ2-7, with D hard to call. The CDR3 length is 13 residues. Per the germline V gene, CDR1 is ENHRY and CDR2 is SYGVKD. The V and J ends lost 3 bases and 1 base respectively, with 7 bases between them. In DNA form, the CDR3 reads TGTGCCATCAGTGAAGGGCCGTCCTACGAGCAGTACTTC. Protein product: CAISEGPSYEQYF.

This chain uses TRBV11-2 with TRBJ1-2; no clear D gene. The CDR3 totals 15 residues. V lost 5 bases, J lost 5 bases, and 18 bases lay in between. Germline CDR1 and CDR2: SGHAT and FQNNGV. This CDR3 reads CASSRAVGGKYGYTF. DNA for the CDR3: TGTGCCAGCAGCCGGGCCGTTGGCGGGAAATATGGCTACACCTTC.

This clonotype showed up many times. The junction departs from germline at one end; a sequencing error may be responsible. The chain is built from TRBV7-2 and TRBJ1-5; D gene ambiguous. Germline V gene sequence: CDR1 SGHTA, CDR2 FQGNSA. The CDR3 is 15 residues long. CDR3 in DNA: TGTGCCAGCAGTTTAGTGACCAGCCCTTGGCAGCCCCAGCATTTT. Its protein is CASSLVTSPWQPQHF.

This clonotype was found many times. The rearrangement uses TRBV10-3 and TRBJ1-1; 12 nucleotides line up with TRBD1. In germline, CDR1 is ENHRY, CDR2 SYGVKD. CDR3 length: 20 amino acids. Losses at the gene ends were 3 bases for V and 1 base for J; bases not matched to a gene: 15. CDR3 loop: CAISDPITGTGGPSNTEAFF. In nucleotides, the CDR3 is TGTGCCATCAGTGATCCGATTACCGGGACAGGGGGCCCCTCGAACACTGAAGCTTTCTTT.

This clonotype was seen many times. The CDR3 DNA sequence: TGTGCCAGCAGTTACGTCTACAATGAGCAGTTCTTC. Its translation is CASSYVYNEQFF. The chain has TRBV6-2 or TRBV6-3 and TRBJ2-1; D is ambiguous. Trimming pared 2 bases from V and 3 bases from J, leaving 2 bases between. In germline, CDR1 is MNHEY, CDR2 SVGEGT. The CDR3 consists of 12 residues.

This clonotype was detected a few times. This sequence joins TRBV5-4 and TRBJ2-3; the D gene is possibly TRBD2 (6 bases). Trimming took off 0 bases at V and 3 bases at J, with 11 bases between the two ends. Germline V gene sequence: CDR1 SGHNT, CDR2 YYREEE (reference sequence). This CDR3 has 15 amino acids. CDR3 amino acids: CASSLAASETDTQYF. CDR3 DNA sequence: TGTGCCAGCAGCTTGGCGGCTAGCGAGACAGATACGCAGTATTTT.

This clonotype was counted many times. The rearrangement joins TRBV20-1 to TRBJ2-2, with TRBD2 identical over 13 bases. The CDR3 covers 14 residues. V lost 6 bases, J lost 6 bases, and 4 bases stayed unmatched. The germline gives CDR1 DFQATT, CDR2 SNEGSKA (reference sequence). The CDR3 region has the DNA TGCAGTGCCCTCACTAGCGGGAGGGCCGGGGAGCTGTTTTTT. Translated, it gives CSALTSGRAGELFF.

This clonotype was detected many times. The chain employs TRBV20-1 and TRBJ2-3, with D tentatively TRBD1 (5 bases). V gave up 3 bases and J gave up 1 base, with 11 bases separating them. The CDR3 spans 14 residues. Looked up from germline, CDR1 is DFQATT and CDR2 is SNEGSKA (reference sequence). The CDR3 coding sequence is TGCAGTGCTAGGTGGCAGGGTGGCACAGATACGCAGTATTTT. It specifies CSARWQGGTDTQYF.

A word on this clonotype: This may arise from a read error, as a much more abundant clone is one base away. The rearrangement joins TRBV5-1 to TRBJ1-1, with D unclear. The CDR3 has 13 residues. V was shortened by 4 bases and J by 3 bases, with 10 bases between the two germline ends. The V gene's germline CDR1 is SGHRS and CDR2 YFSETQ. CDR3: CASSMYVDTEAFF. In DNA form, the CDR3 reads TGCGCCAGCAGCATGTACGTAGACACTGAAGCTTTCTTT.

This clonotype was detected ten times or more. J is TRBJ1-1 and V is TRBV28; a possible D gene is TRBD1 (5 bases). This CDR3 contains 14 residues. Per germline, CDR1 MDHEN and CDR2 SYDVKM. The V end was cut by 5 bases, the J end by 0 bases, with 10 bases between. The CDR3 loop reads CASSPDSMNTEAFF. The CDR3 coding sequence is TGTGCCAGCAGTCCCGACAGCATGAACACTGAAGCTTTCTTT.

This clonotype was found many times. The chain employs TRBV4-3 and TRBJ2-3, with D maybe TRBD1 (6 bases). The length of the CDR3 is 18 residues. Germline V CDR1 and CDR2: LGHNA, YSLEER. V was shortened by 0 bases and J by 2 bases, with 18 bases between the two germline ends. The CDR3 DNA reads TGCGCCAGCAGCCAAGATCCGATTTGGGGGCGGGTCACAGATACGCAGTATTTT. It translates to CASSQDPIWGRVTDTQYF.

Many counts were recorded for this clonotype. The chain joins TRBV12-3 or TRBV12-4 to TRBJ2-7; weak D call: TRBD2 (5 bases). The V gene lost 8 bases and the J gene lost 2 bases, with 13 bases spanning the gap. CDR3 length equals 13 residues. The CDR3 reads CASGADFPYEQYF. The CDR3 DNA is TGTGCCAGCGGAGCGGATTTTCCCTACGAGCAGTACTTC.

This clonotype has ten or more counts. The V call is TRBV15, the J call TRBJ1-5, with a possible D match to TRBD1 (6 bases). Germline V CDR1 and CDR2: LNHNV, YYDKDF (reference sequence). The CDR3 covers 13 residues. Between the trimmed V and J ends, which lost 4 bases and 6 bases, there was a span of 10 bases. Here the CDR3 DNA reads TGTGCCACCAGCAAAGGGGGGCCTCAGCCCCAGCATTTT. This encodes CATSKGGPQPQHF.

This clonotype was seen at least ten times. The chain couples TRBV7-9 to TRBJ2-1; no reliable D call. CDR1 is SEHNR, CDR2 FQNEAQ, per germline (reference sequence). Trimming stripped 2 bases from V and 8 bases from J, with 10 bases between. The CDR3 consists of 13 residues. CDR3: CASSLIGGDEQFF. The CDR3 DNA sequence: TGTGCCAGCAGCTTAATCGGTGGGGATGAGCAGTTCTTC.

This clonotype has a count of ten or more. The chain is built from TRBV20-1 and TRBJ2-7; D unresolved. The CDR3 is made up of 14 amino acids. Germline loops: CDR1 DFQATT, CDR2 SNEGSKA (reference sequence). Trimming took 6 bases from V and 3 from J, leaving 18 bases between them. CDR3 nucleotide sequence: TGCAGTGCGAAGAGACGGTACTTCCACTACGAGCAGTACTTC. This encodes CSAKRRYFHYEQYF.

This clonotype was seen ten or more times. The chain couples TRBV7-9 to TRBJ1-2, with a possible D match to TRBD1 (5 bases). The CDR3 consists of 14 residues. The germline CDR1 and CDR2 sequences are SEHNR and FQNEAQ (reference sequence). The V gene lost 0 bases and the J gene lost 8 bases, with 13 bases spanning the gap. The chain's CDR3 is CASSLATDSSGYTF. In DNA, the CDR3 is TGTGCCAGCAGCTTAGCGACAGACTCTAGCGGCTACACCTTC. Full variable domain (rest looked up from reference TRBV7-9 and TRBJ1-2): DTGVSQNPRHKITKRGQNVTFRCDPISEHNRLYWYRQTLGQGPEFLTYFQNEAQLEKSRLLSDRFSAERPKGSFSTLEIQRTEQGDSAMYLCASSLATDSSGYTFGSGTRLTVV.

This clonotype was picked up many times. The CDR3 coding sequence is TGTGCCAGCAGCTTGGGGGTAAGTTCGCCCCAGCATTTT. Translated, it gives CASSLGVSSPQHF. The V and J genes are TRBV5-5 and TRBJ1-5, with D hard to call. The CDR3 contains 13 residues. V was pared by 0 bases and J by 9 bases, with 10 bases between. Germline-derived CDR1 and CDR2 are SGHKS and YYEKEE (reference sequence).

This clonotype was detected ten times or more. As DNA, the CDR3 is TGTGCCAGCAGCTTAGGGACAGGGGGCCCCTACGAGCAGTACTTC. This translates into CASSLGTGGPYEQYF. J is TRBJ2-7 and V is TRBV7-8, with 11 bases identical to TRBD1. The germline CDR1 and CDR2 sequences are SGHVS and FQNEAQ. With V trimmed by 1 base and J by 2 bases, 1 base remained unmatched. The CDR3 runs to 15 residues.

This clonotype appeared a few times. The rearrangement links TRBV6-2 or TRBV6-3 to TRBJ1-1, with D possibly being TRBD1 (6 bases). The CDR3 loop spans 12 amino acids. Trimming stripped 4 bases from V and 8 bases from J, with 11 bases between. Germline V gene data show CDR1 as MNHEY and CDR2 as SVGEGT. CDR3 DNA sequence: TGTGCCAGCAGTTGGCAGGGGCTAGAAGCTTTCTTT. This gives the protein CASSWQGLEAFF.

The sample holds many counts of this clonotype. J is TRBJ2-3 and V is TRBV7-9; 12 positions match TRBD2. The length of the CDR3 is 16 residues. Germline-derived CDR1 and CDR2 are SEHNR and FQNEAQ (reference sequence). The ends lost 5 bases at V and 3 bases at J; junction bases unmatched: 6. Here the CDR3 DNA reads TGTGCCAGCAGCCCTGGACTAGCGGGGCCAACAGATACGCAGTATTTT. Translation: CASSPGLAGPTDTQYF.

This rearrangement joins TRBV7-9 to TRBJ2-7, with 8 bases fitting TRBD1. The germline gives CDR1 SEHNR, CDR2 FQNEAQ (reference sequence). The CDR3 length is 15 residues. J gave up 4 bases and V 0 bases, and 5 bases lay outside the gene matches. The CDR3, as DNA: TGTGCCAGCAGCTTAGCGAACAGGGGGAAGTACGAGCAGTACTTC. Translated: CASSLANRGKYEQYF.